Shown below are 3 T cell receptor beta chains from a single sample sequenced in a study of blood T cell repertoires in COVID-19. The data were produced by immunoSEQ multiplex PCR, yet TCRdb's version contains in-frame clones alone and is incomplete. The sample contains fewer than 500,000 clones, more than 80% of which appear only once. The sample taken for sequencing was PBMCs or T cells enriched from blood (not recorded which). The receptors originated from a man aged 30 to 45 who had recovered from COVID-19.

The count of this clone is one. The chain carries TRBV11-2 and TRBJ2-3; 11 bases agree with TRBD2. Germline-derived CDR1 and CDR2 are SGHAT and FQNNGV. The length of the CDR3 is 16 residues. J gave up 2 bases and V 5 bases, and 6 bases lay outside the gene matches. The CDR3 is CASSARLAGFTDTQYF. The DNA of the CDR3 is TGTGCCAGCAGCGCCAGACTAGCGGGGTTCACAGATACGCAGTATTTT. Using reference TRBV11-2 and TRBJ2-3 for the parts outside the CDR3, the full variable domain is EAGVAQSPRYKIIEKRQSVAFWCNPISGHATLYWYQQILGQGPKLLIQFQNNGVVDDSQLPKDRFSAERLKGVDSTLKIQPAKLEDSAVYLCASSARLAGFTDTQYFGPGTRLTVL.

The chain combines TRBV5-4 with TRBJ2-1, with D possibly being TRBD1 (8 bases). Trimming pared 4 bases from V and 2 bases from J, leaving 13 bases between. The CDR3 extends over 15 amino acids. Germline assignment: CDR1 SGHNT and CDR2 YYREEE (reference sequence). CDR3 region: CASSQQGGTYNEQFF. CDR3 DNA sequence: TGTGCCAGCAGCCAACAGGGGGGGACCTACAATGAGCAGTTCTTC.

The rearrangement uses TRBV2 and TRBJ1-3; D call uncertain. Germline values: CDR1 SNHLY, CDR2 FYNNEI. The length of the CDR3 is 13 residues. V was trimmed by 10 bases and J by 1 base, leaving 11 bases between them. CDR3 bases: TGTGCCAACACTCTAGAATCTGGAAACACCATATATTTT. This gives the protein CANTLESGNTIYF.